This TCR beta chain was sequenced during a study of patients and donors after allogeneic stem cell transplantation. This clonotype was counted a few times. TCRdb reprocessed the RT-PCR reads via MiXCR and lists one record per CDR3 protein. The sample consists of approximately 410,000 distinct CDR3 sequences, more than 15% of them appearing once. The germline V gene encodes CDR1 SGHTA and CDR2 FQGNSA. V dropped 2 bases and J dropped 10; count of bases not matched to a gene: 12. This CDR3 comprises 16 residues. The TCR originated in a human donor who was either an allogeneic HSCT recipient or a stem cell or donor lymphocyte infusion donor (not recorded which). It is not recorded whose cells these are; they may come from a transplant donor. Specimen: blood, either unsorted or a sorted T cell fraction (not recorded which). The rearrangement uses TRBV7-2 and TRBJ2-1; 9 bases align to TRBD1. The CDR3 DNA is TGTGCCAGCAGCTTACCAAACAGGGGGCGACAATCAGAGCAGTTCTTC. Residues: CASSLPNRGRQSEQFF.